Listed here is a single T cell receptor beta chain. Between the trimmed V and J ends, which lost 1 base and 5 bases, there was a span of 14 bases. CDR1 is MGHRA and CDR2 is YSYEKL in the germline V gene. This CDR3 has 15 amino acids. TCRdb's table, derived via immunoSEQ multiplex PCR, lists solely in-frame clones and lacks some. Counted here are a few million clones, 85% to 95% occurring once; the ten biggest clones make up 0.13% to 0.15%. These data originate in a study of shared clonotypes between healthy human individuals. Recent acute infections and vaccinations were absent in the healthy HIV-negative adult donors.

The receptor was derived from a man aged 18 to 29 in good health. The chain joins TRBV4-1 to TRBJ1-2; TRBD1 is a possible D gene (6 bases). Material: naive CD4+ T cells sorted from blood. The subset was: CD45RA+ positively selected. The CDR3 bases are TGCGCCAGCAGCCAAGGGTCGGGGACACGTTATGGCTACACCTTC. Its translation is CASSQGSGTRYGYTF.